This T cell receptor beta chain emerged from a study of blood T cell repertoires in COVID-19. The V end lost 4 bases, the J end lost 10 bases, and 14 bases lay between the germline ends. The germline V gene has CDR1 MNHEY and CDR2 SMNVEV (reference sequence). This CDR3 spans 14 amino acids. Produced via immunoSEQ multiplex PCR; TCRdb's table is partial and in-frame only. The table records some 150,000 clones, about 80% of them present only once. V gene TRBV27 combines with J gene TRBJ1-6; TRBD1 might be the D (5 bases). Input material: peripheral blood. The clonotype originates from a woman of 80 years or more with acute or convalescent COVID-19. The CDR3 bases are TGTGCCAGCAGTTCGCAGGGATTTGTCTCACCCCTCCACTTT. Translation gives CASSSQGFVSPLHF.